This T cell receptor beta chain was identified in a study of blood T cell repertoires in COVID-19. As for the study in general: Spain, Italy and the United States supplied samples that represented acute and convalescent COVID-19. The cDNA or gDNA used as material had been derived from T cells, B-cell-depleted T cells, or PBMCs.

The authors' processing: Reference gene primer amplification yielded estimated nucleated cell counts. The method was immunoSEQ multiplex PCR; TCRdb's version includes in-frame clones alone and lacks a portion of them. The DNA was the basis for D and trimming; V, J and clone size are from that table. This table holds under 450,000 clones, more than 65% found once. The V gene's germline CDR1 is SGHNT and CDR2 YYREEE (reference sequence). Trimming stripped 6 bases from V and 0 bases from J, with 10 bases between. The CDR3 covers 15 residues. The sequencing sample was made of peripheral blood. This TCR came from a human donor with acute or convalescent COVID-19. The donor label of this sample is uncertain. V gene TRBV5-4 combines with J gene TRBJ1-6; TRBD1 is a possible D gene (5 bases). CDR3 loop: CASTTDSSYNSPLHF. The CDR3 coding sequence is TGTGCCAGCACGACAGACAGCTCCTATAATTCACCCCTCCACTTT.